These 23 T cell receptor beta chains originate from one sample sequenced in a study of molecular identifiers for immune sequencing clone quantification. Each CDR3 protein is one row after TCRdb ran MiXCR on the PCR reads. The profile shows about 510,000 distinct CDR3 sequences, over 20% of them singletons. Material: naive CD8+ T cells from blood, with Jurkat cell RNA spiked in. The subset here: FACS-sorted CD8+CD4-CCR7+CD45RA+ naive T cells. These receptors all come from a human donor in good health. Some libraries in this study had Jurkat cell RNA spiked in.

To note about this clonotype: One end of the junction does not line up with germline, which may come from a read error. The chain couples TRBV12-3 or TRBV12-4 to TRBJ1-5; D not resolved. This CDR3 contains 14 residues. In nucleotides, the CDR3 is TGTGCCAGCAGTTCCCAACATAGCAATCGGCCCCAGCATTTT. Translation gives CASSSQHSNRPQHF.

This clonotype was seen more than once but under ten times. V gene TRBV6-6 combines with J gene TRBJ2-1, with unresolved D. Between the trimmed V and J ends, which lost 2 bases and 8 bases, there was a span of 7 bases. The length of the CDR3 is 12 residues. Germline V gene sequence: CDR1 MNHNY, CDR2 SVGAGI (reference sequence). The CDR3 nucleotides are TGTGCCAGCAGTTACGGGTACGATGAGCAGTTCTTC. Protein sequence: CASSYGYDEQFF.

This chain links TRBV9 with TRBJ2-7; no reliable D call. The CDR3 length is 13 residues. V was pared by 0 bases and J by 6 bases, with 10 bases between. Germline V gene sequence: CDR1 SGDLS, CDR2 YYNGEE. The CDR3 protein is CASSVDGIPEQYF. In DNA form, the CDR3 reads TGTGCCAGCAGCGTAGATGGAATTCCCGAGCAGTACTTC.

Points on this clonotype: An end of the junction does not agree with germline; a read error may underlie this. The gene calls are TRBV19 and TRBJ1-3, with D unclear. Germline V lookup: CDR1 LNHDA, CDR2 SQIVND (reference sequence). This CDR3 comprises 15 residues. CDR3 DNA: TGTGCCAGTAGTATAGTAGGTGTTTCTGGAAACACCATATGTTTT. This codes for CASSIVGVSGNTICF.

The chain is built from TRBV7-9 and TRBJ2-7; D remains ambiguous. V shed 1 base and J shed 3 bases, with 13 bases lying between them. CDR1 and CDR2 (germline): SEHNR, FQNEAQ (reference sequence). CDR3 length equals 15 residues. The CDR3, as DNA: TGTGCCAGCAGCTTAGGGCCGCCAGGTAGCTACGAGCAGTACTTC. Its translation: CASSLGPPGSYEQYF.

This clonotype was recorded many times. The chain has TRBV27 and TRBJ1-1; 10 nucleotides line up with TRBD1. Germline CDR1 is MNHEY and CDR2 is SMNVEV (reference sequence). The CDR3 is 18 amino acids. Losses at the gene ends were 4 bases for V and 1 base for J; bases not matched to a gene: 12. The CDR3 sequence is CASSSFPQGQGPNTEAFF. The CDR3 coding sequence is TGTGCCAGCAGTTCCTTCCCCCAGGGACAGGGGCCGAACACTGAAGCTTTCTTT.

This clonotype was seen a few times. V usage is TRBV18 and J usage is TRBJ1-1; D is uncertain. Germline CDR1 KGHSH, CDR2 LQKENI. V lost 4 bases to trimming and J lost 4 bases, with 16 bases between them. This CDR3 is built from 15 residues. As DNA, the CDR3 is TGTGCCAGCTCACGATTGGTGGAGGTAGGCACTGAAGCTTTCTTT. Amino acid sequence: CASSRLVEVGTEAFF. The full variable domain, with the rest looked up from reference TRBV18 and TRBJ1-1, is NAGVMQNPRHLVRRRGQEARLRCSPMKGHSHVYWYRQLPEEGLKFMVYLQKENIIDESGMPKERFSAEFPKEGPSILRIQQVVRGDSAAYFCASSRLVEVGTEAFFGQGTRLTVV.

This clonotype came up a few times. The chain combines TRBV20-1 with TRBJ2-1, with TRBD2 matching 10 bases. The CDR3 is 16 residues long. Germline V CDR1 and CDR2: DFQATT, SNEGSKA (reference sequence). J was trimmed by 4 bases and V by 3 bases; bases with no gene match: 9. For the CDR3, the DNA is TGCAGTGCTAGGTCCAGCGGGGGGGCCGGATACAATGAGCAGTTCTTC. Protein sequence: CSARSSGGAGYNEQFF.

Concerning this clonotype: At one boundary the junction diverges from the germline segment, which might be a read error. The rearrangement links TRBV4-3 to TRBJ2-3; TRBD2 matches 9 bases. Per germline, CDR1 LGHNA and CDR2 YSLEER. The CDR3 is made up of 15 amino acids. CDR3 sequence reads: CASSQAGTSIDTQYF. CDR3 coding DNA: TGCGCCAGCAGCCAGGCCGGGACTAGCATAGATACGCAGTATTTT.

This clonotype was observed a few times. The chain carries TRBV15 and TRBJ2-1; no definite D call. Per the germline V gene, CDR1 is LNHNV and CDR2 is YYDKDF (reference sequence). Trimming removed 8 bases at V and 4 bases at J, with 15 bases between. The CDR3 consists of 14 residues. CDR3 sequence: CATGQQGMYNEQFF. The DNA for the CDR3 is TGTGCCACCGGGCAGCAAGGCATGTACAATGAGCAGTTCTTC.

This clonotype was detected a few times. This CDR3 reads CASSLAIEAGQRLPNTEAFF. The CDR3 coding sequence is TGTGCCAGCAGCTTAGCAATAGAGGCGGGACAGAGACTACCGAACACTGAAGCTTTCTTT. The rearrangement links TRBV7-6 to TRBJ1-1; 7 positions agree with TRBD1. Losses at the gene ends were 0 bases for V and 1 base for J; bases not matched to a gene: 17. Germline CDR1 is SGHVS and CDR2 is FNYEAQ. CDR3 length: 20 amino acids.

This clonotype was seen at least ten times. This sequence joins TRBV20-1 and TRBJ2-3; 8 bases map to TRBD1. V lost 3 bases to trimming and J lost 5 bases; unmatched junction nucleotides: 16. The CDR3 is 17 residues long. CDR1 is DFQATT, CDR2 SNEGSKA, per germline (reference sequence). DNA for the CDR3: TGCAGTGCTAGGGCTCCGTTTGACAGGGGCGGGATAGATACGCAGTATTTT. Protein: CSARAPFDRGGIDTQYF.

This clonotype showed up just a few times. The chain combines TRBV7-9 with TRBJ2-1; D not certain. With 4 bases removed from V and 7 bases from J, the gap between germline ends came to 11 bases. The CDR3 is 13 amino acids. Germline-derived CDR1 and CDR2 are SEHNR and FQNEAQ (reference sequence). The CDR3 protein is CASSSTVGNEQFF. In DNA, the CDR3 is TGTGCCAGCAGCTCTACCGTGGGAAATGAGCAGTTCTTC.

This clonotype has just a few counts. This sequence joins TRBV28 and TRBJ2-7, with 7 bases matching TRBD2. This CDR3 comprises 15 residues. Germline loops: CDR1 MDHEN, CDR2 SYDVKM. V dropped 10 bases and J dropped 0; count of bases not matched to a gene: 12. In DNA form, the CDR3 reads TGTGCCATTCTCCAACCGGGACTAAACTCCTACGAGCAGTACTTC. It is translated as CAILQPGLNSYEQYF.

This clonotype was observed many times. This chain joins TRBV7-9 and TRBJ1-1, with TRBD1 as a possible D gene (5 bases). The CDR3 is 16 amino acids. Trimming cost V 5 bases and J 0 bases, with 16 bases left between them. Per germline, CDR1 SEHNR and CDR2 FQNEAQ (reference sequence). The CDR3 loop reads CASSPTWGDVNTEAFF. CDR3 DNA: TGTGCCAGCAGCCCCACATGGGGGGACGTGAACACTGAAGCTTTCTTT.

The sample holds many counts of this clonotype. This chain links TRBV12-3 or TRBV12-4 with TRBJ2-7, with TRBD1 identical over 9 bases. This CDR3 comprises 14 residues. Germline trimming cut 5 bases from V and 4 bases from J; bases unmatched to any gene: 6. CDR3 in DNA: TGTGCCAGCAGTATACGACAGGGGGGGTACGAGCAGTACTTC. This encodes CASSIRQGGYEQYF.

This chain's CDR3 is CASSSSTSGAYNEQFF. CDR3 DNA sequence: TGTGCCAGCAGCTCTTCGACTAGCGGGGCTTACAATGAGCAGTTCTTC. The chain uses TRBV6-2 or TRBV6-3 and TRBJ2-1, with TRBD2 identical over 11 bases. There are 16 residues in the CDR3. V lost 6 bases to trimming and J lost 4 bases; unmatched junction nucleotides: 8. Germline V gene data show CDR1 as MNHEY and CDR2 as SVGEGT.

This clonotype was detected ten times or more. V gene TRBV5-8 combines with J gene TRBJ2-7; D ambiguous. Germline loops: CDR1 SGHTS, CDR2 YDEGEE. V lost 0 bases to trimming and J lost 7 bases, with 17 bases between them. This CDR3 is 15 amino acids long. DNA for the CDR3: TGTGCCAGCAGCTTGGGTCCCCTTACCGCGTGGGAGCAGTACTTC. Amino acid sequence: CASSLGPLTAWEQYF.

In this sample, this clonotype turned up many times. CDR3 in amino acids: CASIGGANVLTF. As DNA, the CDR3 is TGTGCCAGCATTGGTGGGGCCAACGTCCTGACTTTC. The V gene is TRBV2, the J gene TRBJ2-6; D is ambiguous. V gave up 7 bases and J gave up 3 bases, with 4 bases separating them. Germline V gene lookup returns CDR1 SNHLY and CDR2 FYNNEI. The CDR3 loop spans 12 amino acids. The variable domain in full, completed from reference TRBV2 and TRBJ2-6, reads EPEVTQTPSHQVTQMGQEVILRCVPISNHLYFYWYRQILGQKVEFLVSFYNNEISEKSEIFDDQFSVERPDGSNFTLKIRSTKLEDSAMYFCASIGGANVLTFGAGSRLTVL.

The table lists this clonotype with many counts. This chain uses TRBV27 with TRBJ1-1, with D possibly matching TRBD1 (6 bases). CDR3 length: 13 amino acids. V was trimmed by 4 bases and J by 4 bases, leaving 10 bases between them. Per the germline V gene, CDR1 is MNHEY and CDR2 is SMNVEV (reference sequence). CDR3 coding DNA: TGTGCCAGCAGTTGGACAGTGGGCACTGAAGCTTTCTTT. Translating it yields CASSWTVGTEAFF.

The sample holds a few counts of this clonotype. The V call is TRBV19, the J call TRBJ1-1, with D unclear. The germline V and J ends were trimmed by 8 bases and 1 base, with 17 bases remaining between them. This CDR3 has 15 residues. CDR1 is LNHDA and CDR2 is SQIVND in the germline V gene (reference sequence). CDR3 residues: CASSRGDMSNTEAFF. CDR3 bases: TGTGCCAGTTCGAGAGGAGACATGTCGAACACTGAAGCTTTCTTT.

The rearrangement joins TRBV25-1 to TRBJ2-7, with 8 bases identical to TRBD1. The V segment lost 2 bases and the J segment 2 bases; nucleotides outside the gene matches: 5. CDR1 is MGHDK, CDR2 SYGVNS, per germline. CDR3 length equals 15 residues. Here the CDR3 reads CASSELRQGPYEQYF. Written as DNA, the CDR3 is TGTGCCAGCAGTGAACTTAGACAGGGGCCCTACGAGCAGTACTTC.

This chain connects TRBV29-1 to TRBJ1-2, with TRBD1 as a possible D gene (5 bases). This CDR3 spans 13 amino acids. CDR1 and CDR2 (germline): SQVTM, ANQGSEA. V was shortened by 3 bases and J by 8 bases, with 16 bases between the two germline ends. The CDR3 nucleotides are TGCAGCGTTGATAAGGGGTTTCTAGCCGGCTACACCTTC. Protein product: CSVDKGFLAGYTF.